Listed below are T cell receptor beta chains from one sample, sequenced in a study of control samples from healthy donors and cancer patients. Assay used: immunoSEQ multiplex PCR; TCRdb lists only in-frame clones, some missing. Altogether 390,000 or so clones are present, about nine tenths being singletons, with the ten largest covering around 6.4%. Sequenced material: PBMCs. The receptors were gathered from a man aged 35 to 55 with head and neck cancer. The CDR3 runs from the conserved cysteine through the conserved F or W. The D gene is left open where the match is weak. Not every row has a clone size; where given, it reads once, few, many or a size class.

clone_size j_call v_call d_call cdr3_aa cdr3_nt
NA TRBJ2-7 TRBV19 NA CASSTRDGYYEQYF TGTGCCAGTAGTACGCGGGACGGATACTACGAGCAGTACTTC
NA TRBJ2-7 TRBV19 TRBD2 CASSKQRLAGGTSLAYEQYF TGTGCCAGTAGTAAACAACGACTAGCGGGGGGCACATCCCTAGCCTACGAGCAGTACTTC
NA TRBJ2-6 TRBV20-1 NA CSASWQGTAFGANVLTF TGCAGTGCGAGTTGGCAGGGGACCGCCTTTGGGGCCAACGTCCTGACTTTC
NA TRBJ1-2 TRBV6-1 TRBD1 CASSEGQRGPSSYGYTF TGTGCCAGCAGTGAAGGCCAGAGGGGGCCCTCTTCCTATGGCTACACCTTC
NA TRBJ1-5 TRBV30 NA CAWSVGISNQPQHF TGTGCCTGGAGTGTTGGCATCAGCAATCAGCCCCAGCATTTT
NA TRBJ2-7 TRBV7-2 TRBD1 CASSRREDTGGTYEQYF TGTGCCAGCAGCCGGAGGGAAGATACAGGGGGAACCTACGAGCAGTACTTC
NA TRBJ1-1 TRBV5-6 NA CASSLPGGTNQAFF TGTGCCAGCAGCTTACCCGGGGGGACAAACCAAGCTTTCTTT
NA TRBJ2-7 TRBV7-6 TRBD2 CASSFGLAGAYEQYF TGTGCCAGCAGCTTCGGACTAGCGGGAGCGTACGAGCAGTACTTC
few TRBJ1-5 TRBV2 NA CASSEGSNQPQHF TGTGCCAGCAGTGAGGGTAGCAATCAGCCCCAGCATTTT
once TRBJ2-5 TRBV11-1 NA CASSSQFAEETQYF TGTGCCAGCAGCTCCCAATTCGCCGAAGAGACCCAGTACTTC
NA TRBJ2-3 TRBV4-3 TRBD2 CASSQGTSGGGTDTQYF TGCGCCAGCAGCCAAGGAACTAGCGGGGGGGGCACAGATACGCAGTATTTT
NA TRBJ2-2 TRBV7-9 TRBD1 CASSRTTGGASTGELFF TGTGCCAGCAGCCGAACGACAGGGGGCGCATCCACCGGGGAGCTGTTTTTT
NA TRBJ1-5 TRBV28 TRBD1 CASSFKGGQGARGQPQHF TGTGCCAGCAGTTTCAAGGGGGGGCAGGGGGCGCGAGGTCAGCCCCAGCATTTT
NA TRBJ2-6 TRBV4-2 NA CASSQDGSSGANVLTF TGTGCCAGCAGCCAAGATGGCAGCTCTGGGGCCAACGTCCTGACTTTC
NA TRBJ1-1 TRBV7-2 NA CASSLADSTEAFF TGTGCCAGCAGCTTAGCGGACAGCACTGAAGCTTTCTTT
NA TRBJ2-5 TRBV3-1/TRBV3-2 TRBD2 CASSQVRGVQETQYF TGTGCCAGCAGCCAAGTCCGGGGGGTCCAAGAGACCCAGTACTTC
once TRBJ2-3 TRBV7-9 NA CASSLLSTDTQYF TGTGCCAGCAGCTTGCTAAGCACAGATACGCAGTATTTT
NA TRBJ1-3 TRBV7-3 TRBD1 CASSRQGGGIGNTIYF TGTGCCAGCAGCCGTCAAGGGGGCGGAATTGGAAACACCATATATTTT
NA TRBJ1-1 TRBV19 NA CASRPGGVGNTEAFF TGTGCCAGCCGACCGGGGGGCGTAGGGAACACTGAAGCTTTCTTT
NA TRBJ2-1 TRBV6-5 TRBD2 CASSATSGSYNEQFF TGTGCCAGCAGCGCCACTAGCGGGAGTTACAATGAGCAGTTCTTC
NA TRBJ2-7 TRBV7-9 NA CASTGGYEQYF TGTGCCAGCACCGGAGGTTACGAGCAGTACTTC
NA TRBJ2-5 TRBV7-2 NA CASSLKAAEETQYF TGTGCCAGCAGCTTAAAAGCTGCGGAGGAGACCCAGTACTTC
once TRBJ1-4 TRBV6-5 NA CASSYLRGGVFEKLFF TGTGCCAGCAGTTACTTGAGGGGGGGGGTATTTGAAAAACTGTTTTTT
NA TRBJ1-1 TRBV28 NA CASSPSRRSTEAFF TGTGCCAGCAGTCCATCTCGGAGGAGCACTGAAGCTTTCTTT